What follows is one TCR beta chain and its context. This sample is drawn from a study of shared clonotypes between healthy human individuals. Overall study context: Two women and a few men aged 18 to 49 served as donors.

Germline V gives CDR1 SQVTM, CDR2 ANQGSEA. This CDR3 region has 12 residues. Trimming took 3 bases from V and 5 from J, leaving 10 bases between them. The healthy adult donors were HIV-negative and reported no recent acute infections or vaccinations. Assay execution took place at the deep level. Genomic DNA belonging to each subset was distributed in equal measure over several immunoSEQ plates. The table came from immunoSEQ multiplex PCR; TCRdb's copy has only in-frame clones and leaves some out. The data show under 650,000 clones, about 96% seen once. Sequencing was carried out using naive CD4+ T cells sorted from blood. Indicated subset: CD45RA+ positively selected. This receptor was taken from a woman aged 25 to 39 in good health. The chain links TRBV29-1 to TRBJ2-5; D possibly corresponds to TRBD2 (6 bases). Here the CDR3 reads CSVDLRGETQYF. The CDR3 DNA sequence: TGCAGCGTTGATTTGCGGGGTGAGACCCAGTACTTC.